This TCR beta chain was sequenced in a study of cytomegalovirus exposure and HLA in healthy donors. The CDR3 covers 13 residues. Overall study results and limits: Three CMV-associated chains were confirmed in vitro to be specific for CMV antigens. Reportedly, cytomegalovirus status was diagnosed with high sensitivity and specificity.

Note on this clone: As yet, its antigen is unknown.

Amplification used 60 Vbeta primers and 13 Jbeta primers. Libraries were prepared by immunoSEQ multiplex PCR; TCRdb keeps only in-frame clonotypes and omits some of them. Altogether around 200,000 clones are present, 60% to 80% being singletons, with the ten largest covering approximately 3.4%. The sample comprised PBMCs. The chain employs TRBV7-5 and TRBJ2-3; TRBD1, the D gene given by the table, was not confirmed from the DNA. TRBV7-5 is listed as a pseudogene. This TCR derives from a female donor in good health and CMV-seronegative. The CDR3 DNA is TGTGCTTACTGGACAGGGGGCATAGATACGCAGTATTTT. Translated: CAYWTGGIDTQYF.